This TCR beta chain was recorded in a study of graft-versus-host responses after intestinal transplantation. Sequencing used immunoSEQ multiplex PCR; TCRdb keeps in-frame clones, though not all of them. This table has about 120,000 clones, 90% to 95% appearing once. The study, taken as a whole, reports: Detection of GvH clones occurred in recipient marrow, and some had their first appearance in ileum or blood.

With regard to this clone: Its antigen is unidentified.

The receptor comes from a human donor who received an intestinal transplant. Source: unstimulated CD8+ T cells sorted from spleen or lymph node cells, taken before intestinal transplant.

CDR3 sequence (DNA): TGCGCCAGCAGCCTATATGGACAGGGCTACGAGCAGTACTTC. Translated, it gives CASSLYGQGYEQYF. The rearrangement uses TRBV4-3 and TRBJ2-7; TRBD1 matches at 8 bases. The CDR3 has 14 amino acids. J lost 3 bases, V lost 4 bases, and 5 bases had no gene match. Per germline, CDR1 LGHNA and CDR2 YSLEER.